In its sample, the clone carrying this T cell receptor (beta chain) was seen a few times. The sample originates from a study of response to subunit inactivated influenza vaccine. V was clipped by 0 bases and J by 5 bases, with 10 bases between them. The CDR3 runs to 15 residues. Germline CDR1 reads LGHNA; CDR2 reads YSLEER. In TCRdb, the RT-PCR reads were re-called with MiXCR into one record per CDR3 protein. The top ten clones hold less than 7% of a sample with hundreds of thousands of distinct CDR3 sequences, about 14% of them seen once. The input for sequencing was PBMCs from blood, taken 14 to 15 days before vaccination. This TCR derives from a man in his fifties or sixties who received an inactivated influenza vaccine. This chain uses TRBV4-3 with TRBJ1-4; D perhaps matches TRBD1 (5 bases). CDR3 loop: CASSQDGTVNEKLFF. The CDR3 DNA is TGCGCCAGCAGCCAAGATGGGACGGTGAATGAAAAACTGTTTTTT.